The entry below describes one T cell receptor beta chain. The data were obtained in a study of blood T cell repertoires in COVID-19. Study context: Sources were T cells, B-cell-depleted T cells, or PBMCs; the material itself was cDNA or gDNA.

Authors' analysis steps: Reference gene primer amplification yielded estimated nucleated cell counts. Assay: immunoSEQ multiplex PCR; the TCRdb copy retains only in-frame clones and omits some. V and J calls and clone size are as listed in that table; D and trimming were resolved from the DNA. The profile covers some 180,000 clones, with more than 80% appearing a single time and 6.2% taken by the ten largest. In terms of age and location, participants ranged from roughly 18 to 90 years and lived in approximately 26 US areas. Each recovered donor of Cohort 3 presented with two negative PCRs, clearance, or symptom resolution. Trimming stripped 2 bases from V and 0 bases from J, with 8 bases between. CDR3 size: 14 residues. CDR1 SGHRS and CDR2 YFSETQ come from the germline V gene.

The specimen sequenced was PBMCs or T cells enriched from blood (not recorded which). The sequence was collected from a man aged 35 to 55 who had recovered from COVID-19. J is TRBJ1-1 and V is TRBV5-1, with unresolved D. The CDR3 DNA reads TGCGCCAGCAGCTTTACAACCATGAACACTGAAGCTTTCTTT. Protein product: CASSFTTMNTEAFF.